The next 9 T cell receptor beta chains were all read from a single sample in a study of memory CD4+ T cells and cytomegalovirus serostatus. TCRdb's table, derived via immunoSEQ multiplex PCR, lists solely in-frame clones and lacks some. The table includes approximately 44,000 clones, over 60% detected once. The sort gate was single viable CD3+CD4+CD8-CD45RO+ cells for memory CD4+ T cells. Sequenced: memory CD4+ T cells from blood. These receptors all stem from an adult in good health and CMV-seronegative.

The CDR3, as DNA: TGTGCCAGCAGTGACGTCGGGAGCTCCTACGAGCAGTACTTC. This codes for CASSDVGSSYEQYF. This chain joins TRBV6-1 and TRBJ2-7; D is perhaps TRBD2 (6 bases). Germline V gene lookup returns CDR1 MNHNS and CDR2 SASEGT. The CDR3 spans 14 residues. Trimming stripped 3 bases from V and 0 bases from J, with 9 bases between.

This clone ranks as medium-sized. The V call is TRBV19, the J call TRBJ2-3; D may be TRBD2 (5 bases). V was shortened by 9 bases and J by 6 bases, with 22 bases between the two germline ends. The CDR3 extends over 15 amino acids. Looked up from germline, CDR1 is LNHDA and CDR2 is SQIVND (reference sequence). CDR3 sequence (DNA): TGTGCCAGCACCGCGGACTCCCAATATACGGATACGCAGTATTTT. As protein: CASTADSQYTDTQYF.

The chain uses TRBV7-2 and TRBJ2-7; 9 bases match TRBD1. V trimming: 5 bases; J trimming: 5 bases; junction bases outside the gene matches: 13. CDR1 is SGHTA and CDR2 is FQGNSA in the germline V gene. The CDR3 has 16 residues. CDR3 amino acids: CASSPDRGSIGDEQYF. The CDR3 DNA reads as TGTGCCAGCAGCCCGGACAGGGGAAGTATTGGGGACGAGCAGTACTTC.

DNA for the CDR3: TGCAGCGTCGCAGAACAGGGCGGGGGCACAGATACGCAGTATTTT. Translation: CSVAEQGGGTDTQYF. V is TRBV29-1 and J is TRBJ2-3; the D gene could be TRBD1 or TRBD2 (6 bases each). The V gene's germline CDR1 is SQVTM and CDR2 ANQGSEA. Deletions cut 6 bases from V and 1 base from J, with 17 bases between. The CDR3 spans 15 residues.

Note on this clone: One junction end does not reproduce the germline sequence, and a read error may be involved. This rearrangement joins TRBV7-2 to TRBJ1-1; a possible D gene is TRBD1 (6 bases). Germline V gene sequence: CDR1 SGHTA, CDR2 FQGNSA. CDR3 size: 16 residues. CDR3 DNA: TGTGCCAGCAGCGTAGCTACAGGGAGGAGGAACACTGAAGCTTTCTTT. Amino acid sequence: CASSVATGRRNTEAFF.

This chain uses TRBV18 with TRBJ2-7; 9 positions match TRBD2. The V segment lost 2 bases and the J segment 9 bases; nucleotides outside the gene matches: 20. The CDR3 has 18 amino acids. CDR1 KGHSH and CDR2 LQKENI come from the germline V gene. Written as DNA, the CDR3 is TGTGCCAGCTCACCAATCAATTCTCAAGCGGGAGGTTCCCATGGGCAGTACTTC. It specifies CASSPINSQAGGSHGQYF.

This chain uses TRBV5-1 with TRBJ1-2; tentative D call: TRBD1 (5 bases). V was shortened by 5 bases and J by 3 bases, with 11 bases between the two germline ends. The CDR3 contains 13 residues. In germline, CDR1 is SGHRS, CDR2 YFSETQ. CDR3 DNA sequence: TGCGCCAGCAGATCGGGAGGGGACTATGGCTACACCTTC. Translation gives CASRSGGDYGYTF.

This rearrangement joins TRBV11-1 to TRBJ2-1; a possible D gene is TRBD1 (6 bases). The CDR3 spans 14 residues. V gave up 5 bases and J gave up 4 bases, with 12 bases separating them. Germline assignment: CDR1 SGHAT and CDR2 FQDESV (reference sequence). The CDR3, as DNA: TGTGCCAGCAGCGCCCGGGACAAATACAATGAGCAGTTCTTC. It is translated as CASSARDKYNEQFF.

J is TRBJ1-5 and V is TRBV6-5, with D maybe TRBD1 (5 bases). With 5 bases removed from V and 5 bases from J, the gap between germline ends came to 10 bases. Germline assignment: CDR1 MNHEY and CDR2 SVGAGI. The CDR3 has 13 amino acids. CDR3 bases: TGTGCCAGCAGTCGGGACCCCGATCAGCCCCAGCATTTT. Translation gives CASSRDPDQPQHF.